The 7 T cell receptor beta chains given below trace back to one sample, sequenced in a study of shared clonotypes between healthy human individuals. TCRdb's table, derived via immunoSEQ multiplex PCR, lists solely in-frame clones and lacks some. The table has a few hundred thousand clones, 50% to 80% seen once. The sample taken for sequencing was memory CD4+ T cells sorted from blood. Subset specified: CD45RA-negative fraction. These receptors all come from a man aged 30-40 years in good health.

The chain is built from TRBV11-2 and TRBJ2-1; D could derive from TRBD1 or TRBD2 (5 bases each). CDR1 is SGHAT, CDR2 FQNNGV, per germline. The CDR3 covers 17 residues. Trimming removed 2 bases from V and 2 bases from J, with 16 bases in between. This chain's CDR3 is CASSLKPSGATYNEQFF. DNA of the CDR3: TGTGCCAGCAGCTTAAAGCCGTCCGGGGCAACCTACAATGAGCAGTTCTTC.

V usage is TRBV10-3 and J usage is TRBJ2-3; TRBD1 or TRBD2 may be the D gene (5 bases each). The germline V gene encodes CDR1 ENHRY and CDR2 SYGVKD. The length of the CDR3 is 14 residues. Trimming stripped 2 bases from V and 4 bases from J, with 10 bases between. The CDR3 region is CAISEGGSADTQYF. The CDR3, as DNA: TGTGCCATCAGTGAGGGGGGAAGTGCAGATACGCAGTATTTT.

This clone came up a few times. The rearrangement uses TRBV5-6 and TRBJ1-2; D gene unclear. This CDR3 spans 12 amino acids. Germline V gives CDR1 SGHDT, CDR2 YYEEEE. Between the trimmed V and J ends, which lost 0 bases and 10 bases, there was a span of 10 bases. The CDR3 protein is CASSLVRRNYTF. The CDR3 bases are TGTGCCAGCAGCTTGGTACGACGGAACTACACCTTC.

The chain recombines TRBV4-2 with TRBJ1-1; a weak D match, TRBD1 (5 bases). The V gene lost 1 base and the J gene lost 4 bases, with 16 bases spanning the gap. This CDR3 is built from 16 residues. The germline V gene has CDR1 LGHNA and CDR2 YNFKEQ. The CDR3 loop is CASSQASARATTEAFF. The CDR3 DNA follows: TGTGCCAGCAGCCAAGCTTCGGCCAGGGCGACCACTGAAGCTTTCTTT.

The V and J genes are TRBV5-1 and TRBJ2-1, with TRBD2 matching over 8 bases. Germline assignment: CDR1 SGHRS and CDR2 YFSETQ. V lost 0 bases, J lost 10 bases, and 9 bases stayed unmatched. The CDR3 spans 15 residues. The chain's CDR3 is CASSLDGRGMVEQFF. The CDR3 nucleotides are TGCGCCAGCAGCTTGGACGGGAGGGGAATGGTGGAGCAGTTCTTC.

This sequence joins TRBV27 and TRBJ2-5; the D gene is possibly TRBD2 (5 bases). V lost 10 bases to trimming and J lost 7 bases, with 25 bases between them. Germline CDR1 reads MNHEY; CDR2 reads SMNVEV (reference sequence). This CDR3 is built from 15 residues. CDR3 DNA sequence: TGTGCCACCATACCTTCGGGGAGTGGGTTGGGGACCCAGTACTTC. Translated, it gives CATIPSGSGLGTQYF.

For the CDR3, the DNA is TGCGCCAGCAGCATAGGACAGGGAGTAGGTGAAAAACTGTTTTTT. It yields the protein CASSIGQGVGEKLFF. The chain joins TRBV5-1 to TRBJ1-4, with 8 bases that match TRBD1. Germline-derived CDR1 and CDR2 are SGHRS and YFSETQ. The CDR3 has 15 amino acids. The V segment lost 4 bases and the J segment 7 bases; nucleotides outside the gene matches: 9.